This entry describes one TCR beta chain. What antigen it recognizes has not been identified. No much larger clone is present one base from it, and per-base qualities are unavailable. Taken from cysteine to phenylalanine, the CDR3 has 16 residues. CDR3 DNA only is kept here, 48 bases in frame from base 1. From the germline V gene, CDR1 is SGHAT and CDR2 is FQNNGV. Here V drops 1 base and J drops 6 bases, and the junction holds 6 bases not matched to any gene. The sample comes from a study of blood T cell repertoires in COVID-19 (dated by TCRdb to the early 2020s). Looking at the study overall: Collaborator samples came from the United States, Italy and Spain and covered acute and convalescent phases of COVID-19. The material from the prospective study consisted of cDNA or gDNA derived from T cells, B-cell-depleted T cells, or PBMCs. Deeply sampled blood TCRbeta repertoires from subjects exposed to, actively infected with, or recovered from COVID-19 were included in the dataset. The repertoires were released in a freely available public database meant as a resource for research on the immune response to SARS-CoV-2. Samples came from the ongoing ImmuneRACE study (first 160 participants) plus 1,254 subjects from 6 global collaborators. Sample metadata almost always included a de-identified subject ID, COVID-19 status, age in years and sex. Where available, HLA class I and class II types were obtained from metadata supplied by the sample provider rather than from assay-based typing.

Study-level results and caveats: The amount of clinical and demographic metadata varied by source and participant and was provided uncurated.

Each collaborating institution followed its own protocols to collect whole blood in K2EDTA tubes. For TCRbeta analysis, collaborator samples were shipped as frozen whole blood, as isolated PBMCs, or as DNA extracted from either sample type. TCRbeta CDR3 regions were amplified from genomic DNA using the immunoSEQ Assay, a bias-controlled multiplex PCR. As for the original processing: Nucleated cell counts per sample were estimated from amplification of reference gene primers within the assay. To quantify the absolute abundance of each unique TCRbeta CDR3 rearrangement, sequence reads were collapsed and filtered. For each sample, productive Simpson clonality was calculated by taking the square root of Simpson's diversity index across productive rearrangements. TCRdb re-hosts the immuneACCESS table, in-frame sequences only. Its copies lack some clones; in the studies checked, an unresolved V gene accounts for under half of them, and the cause for the rest is not known. The V and J calls and clone size come from that table; D and trimming were worked out from the DNA. Here the sample has 70,000 or so clones; roughly 79% occur a single time. The top ten clonotypes cover about 21% of the sample.

Input material: peripheral blood. The TCR sequence derives from a man between 65 and 79 years old with acute or convalescent COVID-19. The chain is made from TRBV11-2 and TRBJ2-4, with 10 bases matching TRBD2. In nucleotides, the sequence is TGTGCCAGCAGCTTAGCGGCTAGCGGGAGTGGAAACATTCAGTACTTC. Its product reads: CASSLAASGSGNIQYF. The full variable domain, with segments outside the CDR3 supplied by the reference TRBV11-2 and TRBJ2-4 proteins, appears as EAGVAQSPRYKIIEKRQSVAFWCNPISGHATLYWYQQILGQGPKLLIQFQNNGVVDDSQLPKDRFSAERLKGVDSTLKIQPAKLEDSAVYLCASSLAASGSGNIQYFGAGTRLSVL.